These 27 T cell receptor beta chains were sequenced from one sample in a study of T cells in localized non-small cell lung cancer. Measured with immunoSEQ multiplex PCR; TCRdb has only the in-frame clones, and not every one. The sample contains under 70,000 clones, 75% to 90% of which appear only once. The sample here was peripheral blood, taken before any cancer treatment. The origin of the receptors is a woman aged 35-75 years with stage I lung adenocarcinoma.

The chain recombines TRBV27 with TRBJ1-2, with 9 bases lining up with TRBD1. This CDR3 region has 13 residues. CDR1 MNHEY and CDR2 SMNVEV come from the germline V gene (reference sequence). J gave up 7 bases and V 4 bases, and 4 bases lay outside the gene matches. CDR3 in amino acids: CASSSGTGTGYTF. CDR3 DNA: TGTGCCAGCAGTTCCGGGACAGGGACTGGCTACACCTTC.

The CDR3 here is CASIDRSWKLFF. The CDR3 bases are TGTGCCTCGATCGACAGGTCATGGAAACTGTTTTTT. The chain carries TRBV30 and TRBJ1-4, with D possibly TRBD1 on 6 matching bases. V lost 7 bases and J lost 11, with 17 bases in between. The CDR3 runs 12 residues. The germline CDR1 and CDR2 sequences are GTSNPN and SVGIG (reference sequence).

This chain joins TRBV7-9 and TRBJ2-7; 7 nucleotides agree with TRBD1. Germline V gives CDR1 SEHNR, CDR2 FQNEAQ (reference sequence). This CDR3 is built from 16 residues. The trim removed 5 bases at V and 2 bases at J, leaving 12 bases unmatched. Written as DNA, the CDR3 is TGTGCCAGCAGCCGCACGCATGGACAGGCTACCTACGAGCAGTACTTC. Translated, it gives CASSRTHGQATYEQYF. Filled out from reference TRBV7-9 and TRBJ2-7, the complete variable domain reads DTGVSQNPRHKITKRGQNVTFRCDPISEHNRLYWYRQTLGQGPEFLTYFQNEAQLEKSRLLSDRFSAERPKGSFSTLEIQRTEQGDSAMYLCASSRTHGQATYEQYFGPGTRLTVT.

The chain has TRBV6-4 and TRBJ2-3; D is perhaps TRBD1 or TRBD2 (6 bases each). CDR3 size: 15 residues. The ends were cut back, 0 bases at V and 2 bases at J, with 9 bases in the middle. Germline CDR1 and CDR2: MRHNA and SNTAGT. The CDR3 loop is CASSDSWGATDTQYF. The CDR3, as DNA: TGTGCCAGCAGTGACTCGTGGGGGGCCACAGATACGCAGTATTTT.

This sequence joins TRBV7-9 and TRBJ1-3; D gene ambiguous. The CDR3 runs to 16 residues. Per germline, CDR1 SEHNR and CDR2 FQNEAQ (reference sequence). V gave up 1 base and J gave up 0 bases, with 10 bases separating them. The CDR3 nucleotides read TGTGCCAGCAGCTTAGGATTTGAGAGCTCTGGAAACACCATATATTTT. It translates to CASSLGFESSGNTIYF.

The chain uses TRBV10-2 and TRBJ1-2; 7 nucleotides align to TRBD1. CDR1 is WSHSY, CDR2 SAAADI, per germline. V dropped 5 bases and J dropped 7; count of bases not matched to a gene: 4. This CDR3 is 12 amino acids long. CDR3 nucleotides: TGCGCCAGCAGTAACCGGGACAGTGGCTACACCTTC. It codes for CASSNRDSGYTF.

CDR3 bases: TGTGCCAGCAACCCCTCAGGGGGGACTAACTATGGCTACACCTTC. This gives the protein CASNPSGGTNYGYTF. The chain uses TRBV7-2 and TRBJ1-2; 7 bases line up with TRBD1. V was clipped by 7 bases and J by 0 bases; unmatched bases: 8. From germline, CDR1 is SGHTA and CDR2 FQGNSA. The CDR3 consists of 15 residues.

The chain has TRBV25-1 and TRBJ2-3; the D is unclear. This CDR3 comprises 11 residues. The V end was cut by 1 base, the J end by 8 bases, with 4 bases between. Per germline, CDR1 MGHDK and CDR2 SYGVNS. CDR3 amino acids: CASSESTTQYF. The CDR3 nucleotides read TGTGCCAGCAGTGAATCGACTACGCAGTATTTT. Based on the CDR3 plus reference TRBV25-1 and TRBJ2-3, the full variable domain is EADIYQTPRYLVIGTGKKITLECSQTMGHDKMYWYQQDPGMELHLIHYSYGVNSTEKGDLSSESTVSRIRTEHFPLTLESARPSHTSQYLCASSESTTQYFGPGTRLTVL.

The chain is built from TRBV9 and TRBJ1-6; D gene unclear. The CDR3 covers 13 residues. Germline V gene data show CDR1 as SGDLS and CDR2 as YYNGEE. Between the trimmed V and J ends, which lost 4 bases and 9 bases, there was a span of 11 bases. DNA of the CDR3: TGTGCCAGCAGCCTCGAAGGCAGTTCACCCCTCCACTTT. This codes for CASSLEGSSPLHF.

J is TRBJ2-6 and V is TRBV29-1; possible D gene TRBD1, 6 bases. V was trimmed by 4 bases and J by 4 bases, leaving 17 bases between them. The CDR3 is 16 residues long. Germline V gene data show CDR1 as SQVTM and CDR2 as ANQGSEA. CDR3 in DNA: TGCAGCGTTGTGGGGGAACAGGGTAACGGGGCCAACGTCCTGACTTTC. It yields the protein CSVVGEQGNGANVLTF.

The CDR3, as DNA: TGTGCCAGCAGTACCGGGACAGGGAACTATGGCTACACCTTC. This gives the protein CASSTGTGNYGYTF. This rearrangement joins TRBV6-6 to TRBJ1-2, with 9 nucleotides matching TRBD1. The J segment lost 2 bases and the V segment lost 5 bases, leaving 3 bases of the junction unmatched. The germline V gene encodes CDR1 MNHNY and CDR2 SVGAGI (reference sequence). CDR3 size: 14 residues.

The rearrangement uses TRBV6-6 and TRBJ1-6; the D gene is possibly TRBD1 (5 bases). Germline lookup yields CDR1 MNHNY and CDR2 SVGAGI (reference sequence). There are 15 residues in the CDR3. The V gene lost 2 bases and the J gene lost 7 bases, with 12 bases spanning the gap. The CDR3: CASSYAGTKNSPLHF. The CDR3 nucleotides are TGTGCCAGCAGTTACGCCGGGACCAAAAATTCACCCCTCCACTTT.

This clone occurred once. This chain connects TRBV4-2 to TRBJ2-7; D possibly corresponds to TRBD1 (6 bases). The V end lost 4 bases, the J end lost 3 bases, and 19 bases lay between the germline ends. CDR1 and CDR2 (germline): LGHNA, YNFKEQ. This CDR3 contains 16 residues. CDR3 in amino acids: CASSPEAFGTHYEQYF. Written as DNA, the CDR3 is TGTGCCAGCAGCCCAGAAGCGTTTGGGACACACTACGAGCAGTACTTC.

This chain joins TRBV5-6 and TRBJ2-5, with 8 bases identical to TRBD2. Germline V gene sequence: CDR1 SGHDT, CDR2 YYEEEE. With V trimmed by 0 bases and J by 4 bases, 2 bases remained unmatched. The CDR3 has 14 amino acids. In DNA, the CDR3 is TGTGCCAGCAGCTTGGTACTAGCGGCAGAGACCCAGTACTTC. Amino acid sequence: CASSLVLAAETQYF.

This clone appeared once. The gene calls are TRBV7-2 and TRBJ2-1, with a tentative D call TRBD2 (6 bases). This CDR3 contains 17 residues. Germline CDR1 SGHTA, CDR2 FQGNSA. The V gene lost 1 base and the J gene lost 0 bases, with 13 bases spanning the gap. The CDR3 bases are TGTGCCAGCAGCTTAGGTGCAGGGAGGAGCTCCTACAATGAGCAGTTCTTC. As protein: CASSLGAGRSSYNEQFF.

This clone has a handful of counts. The genes are TRBV25-1 and TRBJ2-1, with TRBD1 matching over 9 bases. The CDR3 covers 17 residues. CDR1 is MGHDK and CDR2 is SYGVNS in the germline V gene. V trimming: 7 bases; J trimming: 5 bases; junction bases outside the gene matches: 15. The CDR3 DNA reads as TGTGCCAGCAAGAGGACAGGGGTATTGCGTATAGACAATGAGCAGTTCTTC. It specifies CASKRTGVLRIDNEQFF.

The chain uses TRBV7-9 and TRBJ2-2, with 11 bases identical to TRBD1. The CDR3 covers 15 residues. Germline lookup yields CDR1 SEHNR and CDR2 FQNEAQ (reference sequence). Trimming cost V 4 bases and J 3 bases; bases outside gene matches: 1. The CDR3 loop is CASSSGQGDTGELFF. CDR3 coding DNA: TGTGCCAGCAGCTCGGGACAGGGGGACACCGGGGAGCTGTTTTTT.

The chain couples TRBV11-3 to TRBJ1-1; unclear D gene. Germline values: CDR1 SGHNT, CDR2 YENEEA. The length of the CDR3 is 14 residues. The V gene lost 0 bases and the J gene lost 7 bases, with 12 bases spanning the gap. The CDR3 DNA reads as TGTGCCAGCAGCTTAGACCCCGCGCGGATTGAAGCTTTCTTT. Encoded protein: CASSLDPARIEAFF.

The rearrangement links TRBV4-1 to TRBJ2-1; D unresolved. Per the germline V gene, CDR1 is MGHRA and CDR2 is YSYEKL. V lost 0 bases, J lost 10 bases, and 7 bases lay in between. The CDR3 is 12 residues long. CDR3 coding DNA: TGCGCCAGCAGCCAAGATTACGGCGAGCAGTTCTTC. This gives the protein CASSQDYGEQFF.

The chain couples TRBV7-9 to TRBJ2-4; 9 positions agree with TRBD1. Losses at the gene ends were 6 bases for V and 1 base for J; bases not matched to a gene: 13. Germline CDR1 is SEHNR and CDR2 is FQNEAQ (reference sequence). The CDR3 loop spans 18 amino acids. The CDR3 DNA reads TGTGCCAGCAGTACCGGGACAGGGTCTACCTCCGCCAAAAACATTCAGTACTTC. This translates into CASSTGTGSTSAKNIQYF.

This clone was seen more than once but under ten times. The chain couples TRBV7-6 to TRBJ1-1; D unclear. Trimming cost V 2 bases and J 0 bases, with 7 bases left between them. Germline V gives CDR1 SGHVS, CDR2 FNYEAQ. This CDR3 is 14 amino acids long. CDR3 DNA sequence: TGTGCCAGCAGCTTATCGGGGATGAACACTGAAGCTTTCTTT. It encodes CASSLSGMNTEAFF.

The chain combines TRBV7-8 with TRBJ1-5; perhaps TRBD1 as D (5 bases). This CDR3 is 16 amino acids long. The germline V gene encodes CDR1 SGHVS and CDR2 FQNEAQ. The V end was cut by 9 bases, the J end by 2 bases, with 20 bases between. The CDR3 region is CASSPGIEYGNQPQHF. The CDR3 DNA reads TGTGCCAGTTCGCCAGGGATTGAGTATGGCAATCAGCCCCAGCATTTT. Together with reference TRBV7-8 and TRBJ1-5, the CDR3 gives the full variable domain: GAGVSQSPRYKVAKRGQDVALRCDPISGHVSLFWYQQALGQGPEFLTYFQNEAQLDKSGLPSDRFFAERPEGSVSTLKIQRTQQEDSAVYLCASSPGIEYGNQPQHFGDGTRLSIL.

The chain employs TRBV6-1 and TRBJ1-1; D call uncertain. Trimming cost V 6 bases and J 6 bases, with 14 bases left between them. CDR1 and CDR2 from the germline V gene are MNHNS and SASEGT. The CDR3 runs to 13 residues. In DNA form, the CDR3 reads TGTGCCAGCAGGCCTGAAGGAGTATCTGAAGCTTTCTTT. This gives the protein CASRPEGVSEAFF.

In DNA, the CDR3 is TGTGCCAGCAGCTTCGGCGGGGGCCCCTACGAGCAGTACTTC. Protein: CASSFGGGPYEQYF. This rearrangement joins TRBV7-9 to TRBJ2-7; D may be TRBD2 (7 bases). The CDR3 is 14 residues long. V lost 3 bases and J 2 bases, leaving 11 bases between the germline ends. Germline CDR1 and CDR2: SEHNR and FQNEAQ (reference sequence).

CDR3 sequence (DNA): TGTGCCAGCAGCTTAGAGGCAAATGCTAACTATGGCTACACCTTC. This encodes CASSLEANANYGYTF. The chain links TRBV11-1 to TRBJ1-2, with no clear D. V was cut by 1 base and J by 0 bases, with 9 bases left in between. The germline CDR1 and CDR2 sequences are SGHAT and FQDESV (reference sequence). This CDR3 is built from 15 residues. Drawing the rest from reference TRBV11-1 and TRBJ1-2, the complete variable domain is EAEVAQSPRYKITEKSQAVAFWCDPISGHATLYWYRQILGQGPELLVQFQDESVVDDSQLPKDRFSAERLKGVDSTLKIQPAELGDSAMYLCASSLEANANYGYTFGSGTRLTVV.

The rearrangement links TRBV27 to TRBJ1-2, with D unresolved. The CDR3 spans 14 residues. The V end lost 3 bases, the J end lost 4 bases, and 12 bases lay between the germline ends. The germline CDR1 and CDR2 sequences are MNHEY and SMNVEV (reference sequence). The CDR3 region is CASSLRHPSYGYTF. The CDR3 DNA follows: TGTGCCAGCAGTTTGCGACATCCCTCCTATGGCTACACCTTC.

The CDR3 region is CASSTTGTRPLEQYF. The CDR3 bases are TGTGCCAGTAGTACCACCGGGACGCGCCCTTTGGAGCAGTACTTC. The chain combines TRBV19 with TRBJ2-7; either TRBD1 or TRBD2 may supply D (5 bases each). V was shortened by 4 bases and J by 7 bases, with 20 bases between the two germline ends. CDR1 LNHDA and CDR2 SQIVND come from the germline V gene (reference sequence). The CDR3 has 15 amino acids.